This TCR beta chain was retrieved from a study of tumor-infiltrating lymphocytes in oesophageal squamous cell carcinoma. TCRdb reprocessed the PCR reads with MiXCR, giving one entry per CDR3 protein. The sample has about 12,000 distinct CDR3 sequences, 52% seen once. By share, this clonotype counts as medium-sized. This may be a read error, as it is one base from a much larger clone. This CDR3 region has 14 residues. Per the germline V gene, CDR1 is SEHNR and CDR2 is FQNEAQ (reference sequence). This sequence was found in a female donor with esophageal squamous cell carcinoma. This chain uses TRBV7-9 with TRBJ2-1; 7 bases line up with TRBD2. The DNA end favors TRBJ2-7, so the J call may be wrong. Sequencing input: esophageal tumor tissue. As DNA, the CDR3 is TGTGCCAGCAGCTCAGCGGGAAACTACAATGAGCAGTACTTC. This gives the protein CASSSAGNYNEQYF.